The following is a T cell receptor (beta chain) sequence with its context. Trimming took 6 bases from V and 0 from J, leaving 14 bases between them. There are 15 residues in the CDR3. Per germline, CDR1 MNHEY and CDR2 SVGAGI. Use of 60 Vbeta and 13 Jbeta primers characterized the PCR. Sequencing used immunoSEQ multiplex PCR; TCRdb keeps in-frame clones, though not all of them. This sample contains roughly 70,000 clones. The data belong to a study of cytomegalovirus exposure and HLA in healthy donors. The rearrangement links TRBV6-5 to TRBJ1-2; possibly TRBD1 for D (5 bases). The specimen was PBMCs. This TCR derives from a female donor in good health and CMV-seropositive. The CDR3 sequence is CASSPDEGANYGYTF. CDR3 DNA: TGTGCCAGCAGCCCCGATGAAGGGGCTAACTATGGCTACACCTTC.